The 5 T cell receptor beta chains listed next were all sequenced from one sample in a study of metastatic and nonmetastatic thyroid tumors. Through MiXCR, TCRdb re-clonotyped the PCR reads. Of approximately 17,000 clones listed, about 26% are singletons. Treatment of any kind had been given to no patient before thyroid surgery. Sample: blood. The origin of the receptors is a male donor with papillary thyroid cancer or a benign thyroid nodule (not recorded which). Some clones in this sample may be carry-over from other donors' samples.

This clone was counted many times. The chain carries TRBV6-1 and TRBJ2-7; 7 bases match TRBD2. Germline assignment: CDR1 MNHNS and CDR2 SASEGT. Losses at the gene ends were 7 bases for V and 6 bases for J; bases not matched to a gene: 15. The CDR3 covers 15 residues. CDR3 nucleotides: TGTGCCAGCACTCCGGGAGGCCTGGAACCGGGCGAGCAGTACTTC. Translating it yields CASTPGGLEPGEQYF.

This clone is classed as medium-sized. The V and J genes are TRBV2 and TRBJ2-3; 7 positions match TRBD1. This CDR3 contains 15 residues. Germline lookup yields CDR1 SNHLY and CDR2 FYNNEI. V lost 4 bases to trimming and J lost 0 bases; unmatched junction nucleotides: 4. The CDR3 DNA follows: TGTGCCAGCAGTGGAGGGACAGCTAGCACAGATACGCAGTATTTT. Protein product: CASSGGTASTDTQYF.

This clone was recorded at least ten times. This sequence joins TRBV14 and TRBJ2-3, with unresolved D. The CDR3 is made up of 15 amino acids. From germline, CDR1 is SGHDN and CDR2 FVKESK. V gave up 5 bases and J gave up 1 base, with 13 bases separating them. The CDR3 loop is CASSRYEDGTDTQYF. CDR3 sequence (DNA): TGTGCCAGCAGCAGATATGAAGATGGCACAGATACGCAGTATTTT.

The CDR3 DNA sequence: TGTGCCTGTGACAGGGACCTTTCACCCCTCCACTTT. Protein: CACDRDLSPLHF. The chain is built from TRBV30 and TRBJ1-6; 7 bases align to TRBD1. The CDR3 length is 12 residues. The junction had 5 bases not matched to a gene; V was cut back by 6 bases and J by 9 bases. Germline V gene sequence: CDR1 GTSNPN, CDR2 SVGIG (reference sequence).

V gene TRBV2 combines with J gene TRBJ2-7, with TRBD1 as a possible D gene (5 bases). Germline V lookup: CDR1 SNHLY, CDR2 FYNNEI. V lost 6 bases and J lost 0, with 12 bases in between. This CDR3 region has 14 residues. The CDR3 DNA is TGTGCCAGCAGGGGGCGAACCAGCTCCTACGAGCAGTACTTC. The encoded protein is CASRGRTSSYEQYF. Combining the CDR3 with reference TRBV2 and TRBJ2-7 gives the whole variable domain EPEVTQTPSHQVTQMGQEVILRCVPISNHLYFYWYRQILGQKVEFLVSFYNNEISEKSEIFDDQFSVERPDGSNFTLKIRSTKLEDSAMYFCASRGRTSSYEQYFGPGTRLTVT.